This T cell receptor (beta chain) comes out of a study of shared clonotypes between healthy human individuals. The junction had 9 bases not matched to a gene; V was cut back by 6 bases and J by 2 bases. CDR1 is MNHNY and CDR2 is SVGAGI in the germline V gene (reference sequence). This CDR3 is 15 amino acids long. Each sorted subset replicate got 200 ng genomic DNA, approximately 27,000 genomes. The data were produced by immunoSEQ multiplex PCR, yet TCRdb's version contains in-frame clones alone and is incomplete. The repertoire holds some 2,000,000 clones, with roughly 94% as singletons. Regarding the study as a whole: A handful of donors had around 5% of their naive CD4 clonotypes in common.

About this clone: Its antigen is unidentified.

The sequenced sample was naive CD4+ T cells sorted from blood. Documented subset: CD45RA+ positively selected. J is TRBJ2-7 and V is TRBV6-6, with 8 bases that match TRBD1. This TCR derives from a man aged 18-30 years in good health. CDR3 in amino acids: CASRPPGTGAYEQYF. The CDR3 DNA reads TGTGCCAGCAGACCCCCGGGGACAGGAGCCTACGAGCAGTACTTC.